This T cell receptor beta chain was obtained from a study of cytomegalovirus exposure and HLA in healthy donors. In this sample, this clone turned up a few times. The CDR3 extends over 14 amino acids. The germline CDR1 and CDR2 sequences are SNHLY and FYNNEI. With 11 bases removed from V and 0 bases from J, the gap between germline ends came to 15 bases. PCR used 60 Vbeta primers and 13 Jbeta primers. TCRdb's table, derived via immunoSEQ multiplex PCR, lists solely in-frame clones and lacks some. This repertoire shows 150,000 to 200,000 clones, approximately 80% found once; its top ten account for less than 6%.

The chain has TRBV2 and TRBJ2-3, with a tentative D call TRBD1 (5 bases). Material: PBMCs. The origin of this receptor is a woman aged 25 to 39 in good health and CMV-seropositive. The CDR3, as DNA: TGTGCCGGAAGGACACTTGCTAGCACAGATACGCAGTATTTT. Protein sequence: CAGRTLASTDTQYF. Based on the CDR3 plus reference TRBV2 and TRBJ2-3, the full variable domain is EPEVTQTPSHQVTQMGQEVILRCVPISNHLYFYWYRQILGQKVEFLVSFYNNEISEKSEIFDDQFSVERPDGSNFTLKIRSTKLEDSAMYFCAGRTLASTDTQYFGPGTRLTVL.